This T cell receptor (beta chain) was identified during a study of blood T cells in healthy people across ages. General study points: With age, beta diversity per million T cells declined roughly linearly, significantly by approximately 41. PBMCs that were unsorted prevented a conclusive naive versus antigen-experienced comparison.

Donor samples were obtained from healthy Caucasian individuals from Russia, aged about 6 to 95. Remarks on this clonotype: Its antigen remains unidentified.

It was with a sample-barcoded 5' primer and a J-beta primer mix that a second PCR of roughly 7 to 12 cycles was run. One entry per CDR3 protein results from TCRdb running MiXCR on the 5' RACE reads. The repertoire consists of more than 1,000,000 distinct CDR3 sequences, with roughly a quarter occurring once and the leading ten covering around 0.75%. With 7 bases removed from V and 5 bases from J, the gap between germline ends came to 12 bases. This CDR3 region has 12 residues. These same data were also listed under a study on T cells of mothers and their children. From that study: The extracted RNA was employed in its entirety for cDNA synthesis, at around 1.4 ug per 15 ul.

This chain links TRBV12-3 or TRBV12-4 with TRBJ2-7, with D tentatively TRBD2 (6 bases). Input material: blood. This sequence was found in a girl aged 2-10 years in good health. The CDR3 DNA reads TGTGCCAGCAAGATAGGGGAGGACGAGCAGTACTTC. This translates into CASKIGEDEQYF.